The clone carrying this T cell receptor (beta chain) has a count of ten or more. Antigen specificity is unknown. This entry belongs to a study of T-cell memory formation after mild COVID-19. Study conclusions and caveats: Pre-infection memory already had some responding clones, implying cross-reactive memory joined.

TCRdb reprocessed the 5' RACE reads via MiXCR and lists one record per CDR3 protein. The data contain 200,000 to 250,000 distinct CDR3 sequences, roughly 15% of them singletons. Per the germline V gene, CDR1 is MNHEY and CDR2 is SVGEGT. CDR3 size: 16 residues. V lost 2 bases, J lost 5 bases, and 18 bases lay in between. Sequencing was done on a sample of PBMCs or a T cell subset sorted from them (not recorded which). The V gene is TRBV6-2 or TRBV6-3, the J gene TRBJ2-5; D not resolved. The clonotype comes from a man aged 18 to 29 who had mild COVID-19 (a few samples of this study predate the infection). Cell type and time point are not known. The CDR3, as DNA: TGTGCCAGCAGTTACCCTTTCGGCCTCTTGGAGGAGACCCAGTACTTC. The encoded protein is CASSYPFGLLEETQYF.